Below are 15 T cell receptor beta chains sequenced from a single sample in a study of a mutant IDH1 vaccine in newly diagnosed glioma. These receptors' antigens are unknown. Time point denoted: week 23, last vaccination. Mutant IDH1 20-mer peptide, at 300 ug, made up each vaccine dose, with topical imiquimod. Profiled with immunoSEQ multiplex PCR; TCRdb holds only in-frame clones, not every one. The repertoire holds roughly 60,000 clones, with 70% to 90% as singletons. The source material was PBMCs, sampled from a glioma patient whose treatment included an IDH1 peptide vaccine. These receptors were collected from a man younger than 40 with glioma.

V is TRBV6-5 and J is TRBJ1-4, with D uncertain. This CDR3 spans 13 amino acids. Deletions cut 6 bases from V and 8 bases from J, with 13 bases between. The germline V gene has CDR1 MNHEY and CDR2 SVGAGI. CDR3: CASRTRIGEKLFF. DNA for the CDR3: TGTGCCAGCAGAACCCGCATCGGGGAAAAACTGTTTTTT.

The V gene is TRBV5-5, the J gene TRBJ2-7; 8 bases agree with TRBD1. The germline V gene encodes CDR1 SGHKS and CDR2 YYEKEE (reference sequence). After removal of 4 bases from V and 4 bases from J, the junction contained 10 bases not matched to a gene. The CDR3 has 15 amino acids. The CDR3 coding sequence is TGTGCCAGCAGCCCGACCGGGACAGGTACTTACGAGCAGTACTTC. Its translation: CASSPTGTGTYEQYF.

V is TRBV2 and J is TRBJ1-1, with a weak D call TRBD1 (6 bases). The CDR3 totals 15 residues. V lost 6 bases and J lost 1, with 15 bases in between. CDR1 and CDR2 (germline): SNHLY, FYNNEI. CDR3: CASRRVGAGNTEAFF. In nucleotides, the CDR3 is TGTGCCAGCAGGAGAGTGGGGGCGGGGAACACTGAAGCTTTCTTT.

CDR3 DNA: TGTGCCAGCAGCCAAAGGGAGAACACTGAAGCTTTCTTT. Protein product: CASSQRENTEAFF. V usage is TRBV6-1 and J usage is TRBJ1-1; D gene unclear. The V end was cut by 6 bases, the J end by 1 base, with 9 bases between. The CDR3 covers 13 residues. Germline V lookup: CDR1 MNHNS, CDR2 SASEGT.

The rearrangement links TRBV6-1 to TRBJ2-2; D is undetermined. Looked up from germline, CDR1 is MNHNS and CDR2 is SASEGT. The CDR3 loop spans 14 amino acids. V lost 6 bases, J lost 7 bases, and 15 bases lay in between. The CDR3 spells CASRGMLLNGELFF. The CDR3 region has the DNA TGTGCCAGCAGGGGCATGCTTCTGAACGGGGAGCTGTTTTTT.

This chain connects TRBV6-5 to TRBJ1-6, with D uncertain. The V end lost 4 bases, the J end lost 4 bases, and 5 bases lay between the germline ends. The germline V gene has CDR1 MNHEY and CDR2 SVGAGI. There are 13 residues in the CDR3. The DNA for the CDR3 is TGTGCCAGCAGTTCCGGATATAATTCACCCCTCCACTTT. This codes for CASSSGYNSPLHF.

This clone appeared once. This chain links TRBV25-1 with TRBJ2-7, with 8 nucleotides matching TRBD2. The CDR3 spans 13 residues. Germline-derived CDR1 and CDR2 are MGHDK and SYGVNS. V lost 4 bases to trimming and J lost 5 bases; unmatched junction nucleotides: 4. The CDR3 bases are TGTGCCAGCAGTGTGGCGGGGGGTAACGAGCAGTACTTC. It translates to CASSVAGGNEQYF.

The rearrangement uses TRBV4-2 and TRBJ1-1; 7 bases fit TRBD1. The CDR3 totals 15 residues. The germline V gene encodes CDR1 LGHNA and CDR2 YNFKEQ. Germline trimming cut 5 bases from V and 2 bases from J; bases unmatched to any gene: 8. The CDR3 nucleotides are TGTGCCAGCAGCTTGGCCGGGACAGCTAACACTGAAGCTTTCTTT. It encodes CASSLAGTANTEAFF.

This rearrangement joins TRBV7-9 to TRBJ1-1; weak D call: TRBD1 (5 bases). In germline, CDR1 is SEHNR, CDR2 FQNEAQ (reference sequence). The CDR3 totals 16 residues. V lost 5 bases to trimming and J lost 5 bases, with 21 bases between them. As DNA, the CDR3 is TGTGCCAGCAGCCCCCAGTGGGGGAATCGAGGGACTGAAGCTTTCTTT. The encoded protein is CASSPQWGNRGTEAFF.

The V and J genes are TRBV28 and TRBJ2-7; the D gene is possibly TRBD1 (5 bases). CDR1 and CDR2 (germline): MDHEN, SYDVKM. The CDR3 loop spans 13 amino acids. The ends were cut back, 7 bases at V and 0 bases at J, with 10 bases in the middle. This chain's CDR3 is CASNRQTSYEQYF. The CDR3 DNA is TGTGCCAGCAACCGACAGACCTCCTACGAGCAGTACTTC.

The CDR3 DNA follows: TGTGCCAGCTCCGAAGTTCCCGGCAGAAGGGAGACCCAGTACTTC. The encoded protein is CASSEVPGRRETQYF. This chain joins TRBV18 and TRBJ2-5, with D uncertain. CDR1 KGHSH and CDR2 LQKENI come from the germline V gene. CDR3 length: 15 residues. V lost 6 bases and J lost 5, with 19 bases in between.

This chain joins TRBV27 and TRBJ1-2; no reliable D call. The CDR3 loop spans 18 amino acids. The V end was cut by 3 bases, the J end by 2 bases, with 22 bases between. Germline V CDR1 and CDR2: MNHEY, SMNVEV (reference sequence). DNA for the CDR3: TGTGCCAGCAGTTTTTCGAGGAATCGGTTGGGGTCGAACTATGGCTACACCTTC. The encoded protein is CASSFSRNRLGSNYGYTF.

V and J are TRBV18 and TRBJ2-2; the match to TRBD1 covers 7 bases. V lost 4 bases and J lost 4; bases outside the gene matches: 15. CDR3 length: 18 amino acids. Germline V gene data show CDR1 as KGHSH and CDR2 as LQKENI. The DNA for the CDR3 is TGTGCCAGCTCACATGACCCCAGGACAGGTCAGAGCACCGGGGAGCTGTTTTTT. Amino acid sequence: CASSHDPRTGQSTGELFF.

DNA for the CDR3: TGCAGTGCTAGAGGGCAGGATGGCTACACCTTC. This translates into CSARGQDGYTF. This sequence joins TRBV20-1 and TRBJ1-2, with D unclear. V was clipped by 1 base and J by 6 bases, with 6 bases between them. CDR3 length equals 11 residues. Germline CDR1 DFQATT, CDR2 SNEGSKA (reference sequence).

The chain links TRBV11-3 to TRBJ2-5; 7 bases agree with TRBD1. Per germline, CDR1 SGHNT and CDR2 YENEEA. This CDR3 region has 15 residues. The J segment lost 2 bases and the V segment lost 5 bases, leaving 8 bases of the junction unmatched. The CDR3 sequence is CASSEQDRAQETQYF. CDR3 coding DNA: TGTGCCAGCAGCGAACAAGACAGGGCGCAAGAGACCCAGTACTTC.